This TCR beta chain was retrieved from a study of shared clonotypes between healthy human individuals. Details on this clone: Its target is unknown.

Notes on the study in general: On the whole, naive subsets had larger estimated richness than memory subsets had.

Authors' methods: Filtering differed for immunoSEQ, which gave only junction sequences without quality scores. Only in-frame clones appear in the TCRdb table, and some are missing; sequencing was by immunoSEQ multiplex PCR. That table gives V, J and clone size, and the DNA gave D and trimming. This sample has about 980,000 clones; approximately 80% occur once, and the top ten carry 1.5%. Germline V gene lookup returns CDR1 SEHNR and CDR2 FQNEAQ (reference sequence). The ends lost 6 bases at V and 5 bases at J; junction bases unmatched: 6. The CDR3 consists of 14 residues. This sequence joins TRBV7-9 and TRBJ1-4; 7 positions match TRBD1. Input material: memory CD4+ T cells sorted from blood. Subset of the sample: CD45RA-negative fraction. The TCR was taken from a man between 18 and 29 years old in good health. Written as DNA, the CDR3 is TGTGCCAGCAGACCCGGGACAGAGAATGAAAAACTGTTTTTT. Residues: CASRPGTENEKLFF.